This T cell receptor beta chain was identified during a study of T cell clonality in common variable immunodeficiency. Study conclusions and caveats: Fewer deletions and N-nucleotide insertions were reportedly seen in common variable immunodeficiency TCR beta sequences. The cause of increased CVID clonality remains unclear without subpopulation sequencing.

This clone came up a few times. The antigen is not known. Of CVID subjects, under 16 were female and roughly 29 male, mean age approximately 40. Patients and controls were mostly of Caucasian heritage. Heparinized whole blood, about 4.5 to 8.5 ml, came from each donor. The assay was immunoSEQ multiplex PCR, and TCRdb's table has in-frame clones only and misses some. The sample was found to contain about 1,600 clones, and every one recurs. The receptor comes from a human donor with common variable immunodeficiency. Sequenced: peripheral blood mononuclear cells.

This chain's CDR3 is CASSMAGQEFYEQYF. The CDR3 DNA, read in part, is TGTGCCAGTAGTATGGCAGGGCAAGAATTCTACGAG. This chain connects TRBV19 to TRBJ2-7, with TRBD1 as a possible D gene (5 bases). The read comes to an end 3 residues before the CDR3 does, leaving the germline J gene to fill in the end. The V gene's germline CDR1 is LNHDA and CDR2 SQIVND (reference sequence). CDR3 size: 15 residues. V dropped 3 bases and J dropped 3 bases, with 15 bases sitting between them.